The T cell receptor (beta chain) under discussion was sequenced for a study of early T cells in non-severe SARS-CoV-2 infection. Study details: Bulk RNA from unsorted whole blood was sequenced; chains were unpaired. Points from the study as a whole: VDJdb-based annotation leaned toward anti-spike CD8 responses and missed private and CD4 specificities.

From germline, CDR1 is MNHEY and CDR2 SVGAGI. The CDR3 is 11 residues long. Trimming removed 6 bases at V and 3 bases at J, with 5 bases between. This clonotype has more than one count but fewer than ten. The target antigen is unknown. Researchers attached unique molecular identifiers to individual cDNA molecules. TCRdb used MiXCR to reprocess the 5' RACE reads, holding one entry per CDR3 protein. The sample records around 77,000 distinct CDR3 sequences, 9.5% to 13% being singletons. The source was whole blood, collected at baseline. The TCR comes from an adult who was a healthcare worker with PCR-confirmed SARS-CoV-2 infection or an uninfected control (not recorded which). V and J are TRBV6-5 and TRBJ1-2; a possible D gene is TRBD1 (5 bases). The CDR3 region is CASRQDYGYTF. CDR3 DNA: TGTGCCAGCAGACAGGACTATGGCTACACCTTC.